This paragraph reports one TCR beta chain. In the study's own analysis: Using reference gene primer amplification, nucleated cell counts were estimated. Clones were sequenced by immunoSEQ multiplex PCR, and TCRdb holds only the in-frame ones, with some missing. V and J calls and clone size are copied from that table; D and trimming were computed from the DNA. The repertoire holds over 100,000 clones, roughly 90% seen once, with roughly 4% in the top ten. These data come from a study of blood T cell repertoires in COVID-19. Turning to the study itself: The cDNA or gDNA used as material had been derived from T cells, B-cell-depleted T cells, or PBMCs.

The germline V gene encodes CDR1 KGHSH and CDR2 LQKENI. This CDR3 has 14 residues. Trimming stripped 3 bases from V and 7 bases from J, with 13 bases between. The chain employs TRBV18 and TRBJ1-3; perhaps TRBD1 as D (5 bases). The source of this sequence is a man between 60 and 75 years old with COVID-19, enrolled during active disease. The sequenced material came from peripheral blood. The CDR3, as DNA: TGTGCCAGCTCACCGACAGCTCTTCGGAACACCATATATTTT. Protein product: CASSPTALRNTIYF.